Listed below are T cell receptor beta chains from one sample, sequenced in a study of OX40 agonist ivuxolimab in advanced cancers. The protocol was immunoSEQ multiplex PCR, while the TCRdb copy is restricted to in-frame clones and leaves out a portion. The table shows under 20,000 clones, with 75% to 85% occurring only once. Specimen: CD4+ or CD8+ T cells sorted from blood, collected in a trial of the OX40 agonist ivuxolimab. All receptors come from an adult with an advanced solid tumor such as melanoma, head and neck, liver or kidney cancer. CDR3s include the opening cysteine and the closing phenylalanine or tryptophan. A D gene is named only where the DNA matches it firmly. Size tells how often a clone was seen (once, few, many) or the class of an expanded clone, and some rows leave it out.

- TRBJ2-2 TRBV6-1 - CASRSTGELFF TGTGCCAGCAGATCCACCGGGGAGCTGTTTTTT
- TRBJ2-7 TRBV6-5 - CASHTGGRVRDEQYF TGTGCCAGCCATACCGGTGGCAGGGTCAGGGACGAGCAGTACTTC
once TRBJ1-2 TRBV29-1 - CSVDGGGTGLVYGYTF TGCAGCGTTGACGGAGGGGGGACGGGGTTGGTCTATGGCTACACCTTC
- TRBJ2-7 TRBV27 TRBD2 CASSLSSGFFSGEQYF TGTGCCAGCAGTTTAAGTAGCGGGTTCTTCTCAGGCGAGCAGTACTTC
medium-sized TRBJ1-1 TRBV28 - CASSLEFIGGQMATEAFF TGTGCCAGCAGTTTGGAGTTCATTGGAGGGCAGATGGCAACTGAAGCTTTCTTT
- TRBJ2-5 TRBV28 - CASSSRRLVTETQYF TGTGCCAGCAGTTCCAGACGGCTAGTGACGGAGACCCAGTACTTC
- TRBJ2-7 TRBV19 TRBD1 CASSIGAGGVYEQYF TGTGCCAGTAGTATAGGGGCAGGGGGAGTCTACGAGCAGTACTTC
- TRBJ1-5 TRBV9 TRBD1 CASSAFGTGGGSNQPQHF TGTGCCAGCAGCGCCTTTGGAACAGGGGGCGGTAGCAATCAGCCCCAGCATTTT
- TRBJ1-2 TRBV30 - CAWSAGPLYGYTF TGTGCCTGGAGTGCAGGGCCTCTTTATGGCTACACCTTC
- TRBJ1-1 TRBV6-5 - CASSYWDNTEAFF TGTGCCAGCAGTTACTGGGATAACACTGAAGCTTTCTTT
few TRBJ1-2 TRBV7-9 - CASSSQGTYGYTF TGTGCCAGCAGCTCACAGGGCACCTATGGCTACACCTTC
- TRBJ1-4 TRBV6-6 TRBD1 CASSYPRTGEGEKLFF TGTGCCAGCAGTTACCCGCGGACAGGAGAGGGAGAAAAACTGTTTTTT
- TRBJ2-6 TRBV6-1 - CASILGFSGANVLTF TGTGCCAGCATTTTAGGGTTTTCTGGGGCCAACGTCCTGACTTTC
- TRBJ1-5 TRBV6-6 - CASSERGGNQPQHF TGTGCCAGCAGCGAAAGGGGGGGCAATCAGCCCCAGCATTTT
- TRBJ1-3 TRBV29-1 TRBD1 CSGSPGQGSGNTIYF TGCAGCGGATCACCGGGACAGGGCTCTGGAAACACCATATATTTT
- TRBJ2-2 TRBV9 - CASSVDGSVNTGELFF TGTGCCAGCAGCGTAGACGGGAGCGTCAACACCGGGGAGCTGTTTTTT
- TRBJ1-3 TRBV29-1 - CSVVWGIWGNTIYF TGCAGCGTTGTGTGGGGGATTTGGGGAAACACCATATATTTT
- TRBJ1-5 TRBV2 - CASSEGDNNQPQHF TGTGCCAGCAGTGAAGGGGACAACAATCAGCCCCAGCATTTT
- TRBJ1-2 TRBV29-1 TRBD1 CSASTGTHGYTF TGCAGCGCTTCGACAGGGACGCATGGCTACACCTTC
- TRBJ2-4 TRBV7-2 TRBD2 CASSLTSGRGNIQYF TGTGCCAGCAGCTTAACTAGCGGGAGGGGGAACATTCAGTACTTC
- TRBJ2-1 TRBV7-2 TRBD2 CASSSLLAAKQFF TGTGCCAGCAGCTCTTTGCTAGCGGCGAAGCAGTTCTTC
- TRBJ1-6 TRBV13 - CASSLGLWSTGNSPLHF TGTGCCAGCAGCTTAGGCCTTTGGTCCACTGGAAATTCACCCCTCCACTTT
- TRBJ2-5 TRBV5-4 TRBD2 CASSEGTTFQETQYF TGTGCCAGCAGCGAGGGGACTACCTTCCAAGAGACCCAGTACTTC
- TRBJ2-1 TRBV7-9 - CASRGRTGSYNEQFF TGTGCCAGCAGGGGGCGCACTGGCTCCTACAATGAGCAGTTCTTC
- TRBJ2-1 TRBV6-6 TRBD2 CASSWGQGGYYNEQFF TGTGCCAGCAGTTGGGGCCAGGGAGGGTACTACAATGAGCAGTTCTTC
- TRBJ2-1 TRBV19 - CASSALTGSLDEQFF TGTGCCAGTAGTGCCCTAACGGGATCGCTGGATGAGCAGTTCTTC
- TRBJ1-5 TRBV7-2 TRBD1 CASSLGTGLSQHF TGTGCCAGCAGCTTGGGGACAGGACTATCCCAGCATTTT
- TRBJ2-2 TRBV19 - CASSIAGTGELFF TGTGCCAGTAGTATAGCGGGCACCGGGGAGCTGTTTTTT
- TRBJ2-7 TRBV6-6 - CASSYSKGEGYEQYF TGTGCCAGCAGTTACTCGAAAGGGGAAGGTTACGAGCAGTACTTC
once TRBJ1-1 TRBV20-1 - CSPHGGGEAFF TGCAGTCCCCACGGCGGCGGTGAAGCTTTCTTT
- TRBJ1-4 TRBV19 - CASSMAGRKYLDNEKLFF TGTGCCAGTAGTATGGCAGGGAGAAAATACTTGGATAATGAAAAACTGTTTTTT
- TRBJ2-7 TRBV2 TRBD2 CASSDRLADLYEQYF TGTGCCAGCAGTGATCGACTAGCGGACCTCTACGAGCAGTACTTC
- TRBJ1-1 TRBV6-4 - CASRRDGLNTEAFF TGTGCCAGCCGAAGGGACGGATTGAACACTGAAGCTTTCTTT
- TRBJ2-2 TRBV30 - CAWSRRASTGELFF TGTGCCTGGAGTCGGAGGGCGAGCACCGGGGAGCTGTTTTTT
few TRBJ2-7 TRBV27 - CASSRQTGSYEQYF TGTGCCAGCAGTCGCCAGACAGGATCCTACGAGCAGTACTTC
- TRBJ1-2 TRBV6-5 - CASRIPGVYGYTF TGTGCCAGCAGGATCCCAGGGGTCTATGGCTACACCTTC
- TRBJ2-2 TRBV29-1 - CSFRLAGELFF TGCAGCTTCCGACTAGCCGGGGAGCTGTTTTTT
- TRBJ2-7 TRBV2 - CASSEGGSYYEQYF TGTGCCAGCAGTGAAGGGGGGTCGTATTACGAGCAGTACTTC
- TRBJ1-6 TRBV4-2 - CASSQVTQAGGGSPLHF TGTGCCAGCAGCCAAGTAACACAGGCCGGGGGTGGTTCACCCCTCCACTTT
- TRBJ2-7 TRBV7-2 - CASSLASGDYEQYF TGTGCCAGCAGCTTAGCTTCCGGGGATTACGAGCAGTACTTC
- TRBJ2-5 TRBV19 TRBD1 CASSRRTGAFRQETQYF TGTGCCAGTAGTCGAAGGACAGGGGCCTTCCGCCAAGAGACCCAGTACTTC
- TRBJ2-3 TRBV14 - CASSQSRRDTQYF TGTGCCAGCAGCCAATCCAGGAGAGATACGCAGTATTTT
once TRBJ2-7 TRBV11-1 - CASSFGSYEQYF TGTGCCAGCAGCTTTGGGAGTTACGAGCAGTACTTC
- TRBJ2-3 TRBV2 TRBD2 CASRLSQRGASSSTDTQYF TGTGCCAGCAGGCTATCCCAGCGGGGGGCCTCCTCTAGCACAGATACGCAGTATTTT
- TRBJ1-6 TRBV6-1 TRBD1 CASSQGGRAGNSPLHF TGTGCCAGCAGTCAAGGGGGCAGGGCGGGGAATTCACCCCTCCACTTT
few TRBJ1-2 TRBV30 - CAWSGIYGYTF TGTGCCTGGAGTGGGATCTATGGCTACACCTTC
- TRBJ2-3 TRBV7-6 - CASSLKGTDTQYF TGTGCCAGCAGCTTAAAAGGGACAGATACGCAGTATTTT
- TRBJ1-1 TRBV5-1 - CASSRGWDTEAFF TGCGCCAGCAGCCGTGGTTGGGACACTGAAGCTTTCTTT
few TRBJ2-1 TRBV5-1 TRBD2 CASSSVLGGEEFF TGCGCCAGCAGCTCGGTGCTGGGAGGGGAGGAGTTCTTC
- TRBJ1-5 TRBV11-3 - CASSLDYGTQHF TGTGCCAGCAGCTTGGATTATGGGACCCAGCATTTT
- TRBJ2-3 TRBV18 - CASSPLPGGSTDTQYF TGTGCCAGCTCACCACTCCCTGGCGGAAGCACAGATACGCAGTATTTT
few TRBJ2-5 TRBV29-1 - CSVEERMETQYF TGCAGCGTTGAAGAGAGAATGGAGACCCAGTACTTC
few TRBJ2-2 TRBV11-3 - CASSFATNTGELFF TGTGCCAGCAGCTTCGCTACGAACACCGGGGAGCTGTTTTTT
few TRBJ2-3 TRBV19 TRBD2 CASRRGLAGSGTDTQYF TGTGCCAGTAGGCGTGGACTAGCGGGCTCGGGCACAGATACGCAGTATTTT
- TRBJ1-4 TRBV29-1 - CSVGAGPTNEKLFF TGCAGCGTTGGGGCGGGGCCAACTAATGAAAAACTGTTTTTT
- TRBJ2-2 TRBV25-1 TRBD1 CASSEPISGTGIGELFF TGTGCCAGCAGTGAACCGATTTCCGGGACAGGGATCGGGGAGCTGTTTTTT
- TRBJ2-1 TRBV30 - CAWSVWPHEQFF TGTGCCTGGAGTGTATGGCCCCATGAGCAGTTCTTC
- TRBJ2-3 TRBV29-1 - CSVARGAEGTQYF TGCAGCGTTGCCAGGGGGGCTGAAGGTACGCAGTATTTT
- TRBJ2-7 TRBV6-1 - CASSAIQGASYEQYF TGTGCCAGCAGCGCGATACAGGGTGCGTCCTACGAGCAGTACTTC